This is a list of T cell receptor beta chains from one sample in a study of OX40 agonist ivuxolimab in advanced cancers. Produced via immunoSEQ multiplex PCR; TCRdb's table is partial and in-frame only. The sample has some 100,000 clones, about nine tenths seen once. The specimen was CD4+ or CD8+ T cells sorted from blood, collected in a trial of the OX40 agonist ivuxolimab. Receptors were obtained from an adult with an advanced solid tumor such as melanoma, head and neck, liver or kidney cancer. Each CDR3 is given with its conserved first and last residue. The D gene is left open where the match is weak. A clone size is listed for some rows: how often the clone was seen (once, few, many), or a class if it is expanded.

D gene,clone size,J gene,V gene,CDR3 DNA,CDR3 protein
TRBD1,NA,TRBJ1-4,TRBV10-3,TGTGCCATCAGGGCGACAGGGGGCGCGAATGAAAAACTGTTTTTT,CAIRATGGANEKLFF
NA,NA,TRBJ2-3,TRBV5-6,TGTGCCAGCCGCCCGCGCGGGAGCACAGATACGCAGTATTTT,CASRPRGSTDTQYF
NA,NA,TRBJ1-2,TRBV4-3,TGCGCCAGCAGCCAAGAGCTTGGGGGTAACTATGGCTACACCTTC,CASSQELGGNYGYTF
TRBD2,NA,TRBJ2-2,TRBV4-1,TGCGCCAGCAGACTAGAAGCGGGAGTGACCGGGGAGCTGTTTTTT,CASRLEAGVTGELFF
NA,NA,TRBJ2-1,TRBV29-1,TGCAGCGTTGCGAGGGTTACAGGTGAGCAGTTCTTC,CSVARVTGEQFF
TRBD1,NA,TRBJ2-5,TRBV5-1,TGCGCCAGCAGCTTATCACAGGGGGCGCGGGAGACCCAGTACTTC,CASSLSQGARETQYF
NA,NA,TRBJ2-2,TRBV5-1,TGCGCCAGCAGCTTGGGCGGAACCTCCACCGGGGAGCTGTTTTTT,CASSLGGTSTGELFF
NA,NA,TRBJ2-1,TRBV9,TGTGCCAGCAGCGTAGGGGGGGAGCCCTACAATGAGCAGTTCTTC,CASSVGGEPYNEQFF
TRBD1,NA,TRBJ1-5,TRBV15,TGTGCCACCAGCGGAACAGGGGTCGGCAATCAGCCCCAGCATTTT,CATSGTGVGNQPQHF
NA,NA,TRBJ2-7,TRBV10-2,TGCGCCAGCAGTGAGGCCGTCTCCTACGAGCAGTACTTC,CASSEAVSYEQYF
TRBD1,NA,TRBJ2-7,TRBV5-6,TGTGCCAGCAGCTTTTTCGGGGCCCAGGGGGTCTACGAGCAGTACTTC,CASSFFGAQGVYEQYF
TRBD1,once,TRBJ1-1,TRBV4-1,TGCGCCAGCAGCCAAAGGCAGGGGGCAGGTGAGTACACTGAAGCTTTCTTT,CASSQRQGAGEYTEAFF
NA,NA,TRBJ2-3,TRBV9,TGTGCCAGCAGCGTAGCGACTAATTCAGATACGCAGTATTTT,CASSVATNSDTQYF
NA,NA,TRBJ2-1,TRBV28,TGTGCCAGCAGTTCGGCGGGACTCATCTACAATGAGCAGTTCTTC,CASSSAGLIYNEQFF
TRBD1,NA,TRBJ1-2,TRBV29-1,TGCAGCGTTGAAGGAGGGGGCGAATTTGGCTACACCTTC,CSVEGGGEFGYTF
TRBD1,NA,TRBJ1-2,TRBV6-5,TGTGCCAGCAGGATTACAGGGGGCCATGGCTACACCTTC,CASRITGGHGYTF
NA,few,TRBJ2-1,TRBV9,TGTGCCAGCAGCGTAGCTGGGTCAAGCTCCTACAATGAGCAGTTCTTC,CASSVAGSSSYNEQFF
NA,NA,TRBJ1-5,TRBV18,TGTGCCAGCTCACCAGTTCTAATCGGAGAAGGGCCCCAGCATTTT,CASSPVLIGEGPQHF
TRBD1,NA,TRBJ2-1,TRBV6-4,TGTGCCAGCAGTGTAGGGGGACAGAGCTACAATGAGCAGTTCTTC,CASSVGGQSYNEQFF
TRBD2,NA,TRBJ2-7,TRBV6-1,TGTGCCAGCACCCGACTAGCGAAAAGCTACGAGCAGTACTTC,CASTRLAKSYEQYF
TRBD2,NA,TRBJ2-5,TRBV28,TGTGCCAGCAGACTAGCGGGAGGGCGAGGAGAGACCCAGTACTTC,CASRLAGGRGETQYF
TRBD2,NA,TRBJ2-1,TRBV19,TGTGCCAGTAGACTCTCGGGACTAGCGGGAGGTTTTGAGCAGTTCTTC,CASRLSGLAGGFEQFF
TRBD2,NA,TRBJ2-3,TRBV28,TGTGCCAGCACCAAGCTAGCGGGGTACATTAGCACAGATACGCAGTATTTT,CASTKLAGYISTDTQYF
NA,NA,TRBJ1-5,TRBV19,TGTGCCAGTAGTACTACAGGAGGGCCTGCCTATAGCAATCAGCCCCAGCATTTT,CASSTTGGPAYSNQPQHF
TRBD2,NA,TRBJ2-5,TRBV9,TGTGCCAGCAGCGTAACTAGCGGGAGGAGTATGGAGACCCAGTACTTC,CASSVTSGRSMETQYF
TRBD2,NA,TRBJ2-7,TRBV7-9,TGTGCCAGCAGCCGGACTAGTTACGAGCAGTACTTC,CASSRTSYEQYF
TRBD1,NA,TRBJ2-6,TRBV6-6,TGTGCCAGCAGTTACACCCAGGGGGTTGGGGCCAACGTCCTGACTTTC,CASSYTQGVGANVLTF
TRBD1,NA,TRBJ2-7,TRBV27,TGTGCCAGCAGTTTTGGTGCGGGACAGGGGAGCTACGAGCAGTACTTC,CASSFGAGQGSYEQYF
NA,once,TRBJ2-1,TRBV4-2,TGTGCCAGCAGCCAAGATCGGGCCGTCTACAATGAGCAGTTCTTC,CASSQDRAVYNEQFF
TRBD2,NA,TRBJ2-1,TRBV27,TGTGCCAGCAGTCCCCGGGGAGGTGCTAGCGGGAGTTCCTACAATGAGCAGTTCTTC,CASSPRGGASGSSYNEQFF
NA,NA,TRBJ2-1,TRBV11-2,TGTGCCAGCAGCCTACAGGGTTCCTACAATGAGCAGTTCTTC,CASSLQGSYNEQFF
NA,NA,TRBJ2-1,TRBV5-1,TGCGCCAGCAAATCGCAGGAGTCCTACAATGAGCAGTTCTTC,CASKSQESYNEQFF
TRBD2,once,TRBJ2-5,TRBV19,TGTGCCAGTAGTCCGACCCTGACTAGCGGGATGGAGGAGACCCAGTACTTC,CASSPTLTSGMEETQYF
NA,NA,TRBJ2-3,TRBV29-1,TGCAGCGCCGGAGGGGGTAGCACAGATACGCAGTATTTT,CSAGGGSTDTQYF
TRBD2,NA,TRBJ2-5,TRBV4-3,TGCGCCAGCAGCCAAGACGCTAGCGGGAGAAGTGAGACCCAGTACTTC,CASSQDASGRSETQYF
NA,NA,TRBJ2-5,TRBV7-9,TGTGCCAGCAGCCCTGACTGGGCTGCTGCGACCCAGTACTTC,CASSPDWAAATQYF
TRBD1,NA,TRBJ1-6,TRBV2,TGTGCCAGCACCCCGGGACAGGGGATTTCACCCCTCCACTTT,CASTPGQGISPLHF
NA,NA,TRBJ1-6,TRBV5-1,TGCGCCAGCACAGCGGACGGGAATTCACCCCTCCACTTT,CASTADGNSPLHF
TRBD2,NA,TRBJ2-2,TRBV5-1,TGCGCCAGCAGCTTGTTCGGCGGGAGGAACACCGGGGAGCTGTTTTTT,CASSLFGGRNTGELFF
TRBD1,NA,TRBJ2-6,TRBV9,TGTGCCAGCAGGACCGGGACAGGGGGGTCTGGGGCCAACGTCCTGACTTTC,CASRTGTGGSGANVLTF
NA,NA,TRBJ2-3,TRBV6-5,TGTGCCAGCAGTTACTCGAATGGGCGCGCAGATACGCAGTATTTT,CASSYSNGRADTQYF
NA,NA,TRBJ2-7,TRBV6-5,TGTGCCAGCAGTTCAGTGGGCGAGCAGTACTTC,CASSSVGEQYF
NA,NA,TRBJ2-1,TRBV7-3,TGTGCCAGCAGCTTAGGCGGGCCCCACTCCTACAATGAGCAGTTCTTC,CASSLGGPHSYNEQFF